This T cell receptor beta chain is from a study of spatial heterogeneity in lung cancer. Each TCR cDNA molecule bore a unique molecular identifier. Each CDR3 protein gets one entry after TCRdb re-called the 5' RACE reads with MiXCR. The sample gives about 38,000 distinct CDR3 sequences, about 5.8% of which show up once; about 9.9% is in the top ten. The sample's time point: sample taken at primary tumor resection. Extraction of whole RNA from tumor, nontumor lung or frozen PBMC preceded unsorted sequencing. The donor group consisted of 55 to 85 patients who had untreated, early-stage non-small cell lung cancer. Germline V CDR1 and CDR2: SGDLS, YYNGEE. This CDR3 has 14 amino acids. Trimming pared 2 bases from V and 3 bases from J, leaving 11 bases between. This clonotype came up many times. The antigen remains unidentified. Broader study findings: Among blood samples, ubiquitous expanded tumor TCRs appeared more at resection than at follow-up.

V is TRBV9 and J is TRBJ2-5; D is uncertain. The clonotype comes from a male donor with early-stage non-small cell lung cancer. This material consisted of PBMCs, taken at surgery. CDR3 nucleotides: TGTGCCAGCAGCGTTTCAACAAACGAAGAGACCCAGTACTTC. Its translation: CASSVSTNEETQYF.